These T cell receptor beta chains were read from a single sample in a study of blood T cell repertoires in COVID-19. The repertoire was sequenced with immunoSEQ multiplex PCR; TCRdb's copy has only in-frame clones and lacks some. The profile covers around 250,000 clones, with 75% to 90% appearing a single time and around 0.87% taken by the ten largest. Material: PBMCs or T cells enriched from blood (not recorded which). The receptor set was obtained from a man aged 45-60 years who had been exposed to COVID-19. Both conserved end residues are part of each CDR3. A D gene is named only where the DNA matches it firmly. Expanded clones get a size class; other rows say once, few or many, or leave the size out.

cdr3_length clone_size j_call v_call d_call cdr3_aa cdr3_nt
18 - TRBJ2-1 TRBV12-5 - CASGLVKNPSYSYNEQFF TGTGCTAGTGGTTTGGTAAAGAATCCTAGCTACTCCTACAATGAGCAGTTCTTC
15 - TRBJ1-4 TRBV7-2 TRBD1 CASSLAGTGDEKLFF TGTGCCAGCAGCTTAGCCGGGACAGGGGACGAAAAACTGTTTTTT
14 - TRBJ2-1 TRBV11-2 - CASSPMGGSRGQFF TGTGCCAGCAGCCCAATGGGGGGATCCCGCGGTCAGTTCTTC
15 - TRBJ1-2 TRBV27 TRBD1 CASSPSATGVYGYTF TGTGCCAGCAGCCCCTCGGCTACAGGGGTTTATGGCTACACCTTC
13 medium-sized TRBJ2-1 TRBV11-3 - CASTKLDYNEQFF TGTGCCAGCACCAAACTAGATTACAATGAGCAGTTCTTC
14 - TRBJ2-1 TRBV7-3 TRBD1 CASSQRTGDNEQFF TGTGCCAGCAGCCAGAGGACAGGGGACAATGAGCAGTTCTTC
15 - TRBJ2-4 TRBV25-1 - CASSEARGAKNIQYF TGTGCCAGCAGTGAGGCAAGAGGAGCCAAAAACATTCAGTACTTC
17 - TRBJ2-1 TRBV7-3 TRBD2 CASSRPGLAGSYNEQFF TGTGCCAGCAGCCGACCGGGACTAGCGGGCTCCTACAATGAGCAGTTCTTC
15 - TRBJ1-2 TRBV3-1/TRBV3-2 TRBD1 CASSPGTGGSYGYTF TGTGCCAGCAGTCCCGGGACAGGGGGATCCTATGGCTACACCTTC
15 - TRBJ1-4 TRBV28 - CASSRWGATNEKLFF TGTGCCAGCAGTCGCTGGGGGGCAACTAATGAAAAACTGTTTTTT
17 - TRBJ2-6 TRBV24-1 - CATSPTRGSAGANVLTF TGTGCCACCAGTCCGACTAGGGGTTCGGCTGGGGCCAACGTCCTGACTTTC
16 - TRBJ1-2 TRBV9 TRBD1 CASSNSAGTGMVGYTF TGTGCCAGCAGCAACAGCGCCGGGACAGGGATGGTTGGCTACACCTTC
12 - TRBJ1-1 TRBV6-2/TRBV6-3 - CASSSGSTEAFF TGTGCCAGCAGTTCCGGGAGCACTGAAGCTTTCTTT
15 - TRBJ1-6 TRBV11-2 - CASSPSTGGHSPLHF TGTGCCAGCAGCCCCTCGACAGGAGGCCATTCACCCCTCCACTTT
16 - TRBJ1-1 TRBV3-1/TRBV3-2 - CASSRSLRTEGTEAFF TGTGCCAGCAGCCGCTCACTCAGGACAGAGGGGACTGAAGCTTTCTTT
14 - TRBJ2-3 TRBV5-1 - CASSPSSVTDTQYF TGCGCCAGCAGTCCTAGTAGCGTCACAGATACGCAGTATTTT
16 few TRBJ1-6 TRBV18 TRBD1 CASSPPDRGPNSPLHF TGTGCCAGCTCACCACCGGACAGGGGACCGAATTCACCCCTCCACTTT
15 - TRBJ1-2 TRBV19 - CASSIPPPGDYGYTF TGTGCCAGTAGTATCCCACCGCCGGGAGACTATGGCTACACCTTC
14 - TRBJ1-6 TRBV5-1 TRBD1 CASSQGARNSPLHF TGCGCCAGCAGTCAGGGGGCTCGGAATTCACCCCTCCACTTT
15 - TRBJ2-7 TRBV7-3 TRBD2 CASSKTSGGAYEQYF TGTGCCAGCAGCAAGACTAGCGGGGGGGCCTACGAGCAGTACTTC
16 - TRBJ2-5 TRBV15 - CATSRDRGTYQETQYF TGTGCCACCAGCAGAGACAGGGGCACGTACCAAGAGACCCAGTACTTC
16 - TRBJ1-3 TRBV7-9 TRBD1 CASSRPGTASGNTIYF TGTGCCAGCAGCCGACCTGGGACAGCCTCTGGAAACACCATATATTTT
17 - TRBJ1-5 TRBV7-3 TRBD1 CASSLSRTGPSNQPQHF TGTGCCAGCAGCTTATCCAGGACAGGGCCTAGCAATCAGCCCCAGCATTTT
14 - TRBJ1-4 TRBV3-1/TRBV3-2 - CASSQDLGGEKLFF TGTGCCAGCAGCCAAGATCTCGGGGGGGAAAAACTGTTTTTT
14 - TRBJ2-1 TRBV28 - CASVISGSYNEQFF TGTGCCAGCGTTATATCGGGCTCCTACAATGAGCAGTTCTTC
14 - TRBJ1-6 TRBV2 - CASSSANRDSPLHF TGTGCCAGCAGTTCCGCAAACAGGGATTCACCCCTCCACTTT
13 - TRBJ1-5 TRBV12-3/TRBV12-4 - CASGRRGDQPQHF TGTGCCAGCGGACGGAGGGGAGATCAGCCCCAGCATTTT